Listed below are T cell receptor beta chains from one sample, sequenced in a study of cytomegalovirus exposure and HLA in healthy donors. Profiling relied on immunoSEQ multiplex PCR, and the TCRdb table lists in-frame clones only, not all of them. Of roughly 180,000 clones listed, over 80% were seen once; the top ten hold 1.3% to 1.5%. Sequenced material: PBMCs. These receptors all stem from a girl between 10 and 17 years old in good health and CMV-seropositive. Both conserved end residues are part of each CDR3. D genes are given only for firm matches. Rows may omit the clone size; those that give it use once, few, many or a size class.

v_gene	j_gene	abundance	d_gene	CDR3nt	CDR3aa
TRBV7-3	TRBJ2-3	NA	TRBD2	TGTGCCAGCAGCCCTTCGACTAGCGGGAGGGCAGATACGCAGTATTTT	CASSPSTSGRADTQYF
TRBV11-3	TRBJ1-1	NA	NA	TGTGCCAGCAGCTCTAGTCCAAACACTGAAGCTTTCTTT	CASSSSPNTEAFF
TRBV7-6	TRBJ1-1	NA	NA	TGTGCCAGCAGCCCGCAGGGTAGGTGGAACACTGAAGCTTTCTTT	CASSPQGRWNTEAFF
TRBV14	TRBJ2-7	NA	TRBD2	TGTGCCAGCAGCCAAGATCTGGGACTAGCGGGACACTACGAGCAGTACTTC	CASSQDLGLAGHYEQYF
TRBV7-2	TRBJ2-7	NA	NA	TGTGCCAGCAGCTTAGAGGGGTGGGACGAGCAGTACTTC	CASSLEGWDEQYF
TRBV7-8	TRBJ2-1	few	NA	TGTGCCAGCAGCTTAGGAGGGAATCCCTACAATGAGCAGTTCTTC	CASSLGGNPYNEQFF
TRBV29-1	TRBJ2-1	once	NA	TGCAGCGTTGAAAAGGGCAGGGGTTCCTACAATGAGCAGTTCTTC	CSVEKGRGSYNEQFF
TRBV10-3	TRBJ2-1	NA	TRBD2	TGTGCCATCAGAGAGGGACTAGCCTACAATGAGCAGTTCTTC	CAIREGLAYNEQFF
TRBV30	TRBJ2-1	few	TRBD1	TGTGCCTGGAGGAGTGAGGGACAGTCCCTCTCCTACAATGAGCAGTTCTTC	CAWRSEGQSLSYNEQFF
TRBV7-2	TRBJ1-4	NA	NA	TGTGCCAGCAGCCTCCGCCCTGTTCGCAGGGCGACTAATGAAAAACTGTTTTTT	CASSLRPVRRATNEKLFF
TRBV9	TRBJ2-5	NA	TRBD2	TGTGCCAGCAGTCTGACTAGCGGGAGGTCAGGGGAGACCCAGTACTTC	CASSLTSGRSGETQYF
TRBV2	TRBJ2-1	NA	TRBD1	TGTGCCAGCAGTGAACGGGGACAGGGGAATGAGCAGTTCTTC	CASSERGQGNEQFF
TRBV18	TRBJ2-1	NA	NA	TGTGCCAGCTCACCGCCAGGGCTCGATGAGCAGTTCTTC	CASSPPGLDEQFF
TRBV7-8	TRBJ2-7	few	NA	TGTGCCAGCAGCTTAGGGGGGCAGGTTTCCTACGAGCAGTACTTC	CASSLGGQVSYEQYF
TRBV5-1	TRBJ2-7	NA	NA	TGCGCCAGCAGCCTGACCGGGGGACCCTACGAGCAGTACTTC	CASSLTGGPYEQYF
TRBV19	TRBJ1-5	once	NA	TGTGCCAGTAGCTCGATAAACCAGGGGTCGGTGAGCAATCAGCCCCAGCATTTT	CASSSINQGSVSNQPQHF
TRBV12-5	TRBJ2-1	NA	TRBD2	TGTGCTGGAAAGCGGGAGGGCGCCTACAATGAGCAGTTCTTC	CAGKREGAYNEQFF
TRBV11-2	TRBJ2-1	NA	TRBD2	TGTGCCAGCAGCCTTAGCGGGAGCTCCTACAATGAGCAGTTCTTC	CASSLSGSSYNEQFF
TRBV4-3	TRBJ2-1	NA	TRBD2	TGCGCCAGCAGCCCCTCGGGACTAGCGGGAGGGTTCTCCTACAATGAGCAGTTCTTC	CASSPSGLAGGFSYNEQFF
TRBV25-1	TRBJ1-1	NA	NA	TGTGCCAGCAGTGCAAAATTTAAACAGGGCTCGAACACTGAAGCTTTCTTT	CASSAKFKQGSNTEAFF
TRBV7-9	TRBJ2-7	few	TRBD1	TGTGCCAGCAGCTCGACAGGGGGTTACGAGCAGTACTTC	CASSSTGGYEQYF
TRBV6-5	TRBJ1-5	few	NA	TGTGCCAGCAGTTACTCGAGGGAAGGGAGACAGCCCCAGCATTTT	CASSYSREGRQPQHF
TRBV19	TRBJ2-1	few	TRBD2	TGTGCCAGTAGTGAAACTAGCGGGTCCTACAATGAGCAGTTCTTC	CASSETSGSYNEQFF
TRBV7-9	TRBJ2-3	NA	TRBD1	TGTGCCAGCAGCCAAGTTCGGACAGGGGGAAAAGATACGCAGTATTTT	CASSQVRTGGKDTQYF